Listed here is a single T cell receptor beta chain. Its antigen is not identified. The junction departs from the called germline gene at one end, perhaps through a read error. Thyroid ultrasound, orbital computed tomography, clinical symptoms, and serum thyroxine and TRAb underpinned diagnoses. Researchers took RNA transcripts and amplified the TCR beta CDR3 regions from them. TCR CDR3 regions were first amplified by RT-PCR with HTBI primers. TCRdb ran MiXCR on the multiplex PCR reads and lists one entry per CDR3 protein. Among around 480,000 distinct CDR3 sequences listed, over 13% were seen once. The data derive from a study of T cells in Graves' hyperthyroidism and ophthalmopathy. Broader study findings: Clonotypes that were expanded in thyroid above 0.001 mostly appeared in blood too.

Germline V CDR1 and CDR2: SGHRS, YFSETQ. The length of the CDR3 is 17 residues. This receptor was obtained from a woman aged 18-30 years with Graves' hyperthyroidism. Material: blood. The chain carries TRBV5-1 and TRBJ2-3; D uncertain. Written as DNA, the CDR3 is TGCGCCACCAGCGCCGGCCCCACACGGGCTCTAGCAGATACGCAGTATTTT. Encoded protein: CATSAGPTRALADTQYF.